Presented here are 19 T cell receptor beta chains from one specimen sequenced in a study of blood T cells in healthy people across ages. A second PCR of about 7 to 12 cycles used a sample-barcoded 5' primer and a J-beta primer mix. Each CDR3 protein is one row after TCRdb ran MiXCR on the 5' RACE reads. The table has roughly 800,000 distinct CDR3 sequences, approximately 53% seen once. Sample: blood. The receptors were gathered from a man older than 75 in good health.

This clonotype was counted between two and nine times. J is TRBJ2-5 and V is TRBV5-1, with D possibly matching TRBD2 (5 bases). The CDR3 consists of 15 residues. V shed 4 bases and J shed 2 bases, with 15 bases lying between them. Per germline, CDR1 SGHRS and CDR2 YFSETQ. Here the CDR3 reads CASSLSGWTQETQYF. In DNA form, the CDR3 reads TGCGCCAGCAGCCTATCCGGGTGGACTCAAGAGACCCAGTACTTC. The variable domain in full, with the rest retrieved from reference TRBV5-1 and TRBJ2-5, is KAGVTQTPRYLIKTRGQQVTLSCSPISGHRSVSWYQQTPGQGLQFLFEYFSETQRNKGNFPGRFSGRQFSNSRSEMNVSTLELGDSALYLCASSLSGWTQETQYFGPGTRLLVL.

This clonotype was counted a few times. This sequence joins TRBV20-1 and TRBJ1-2; 7 bases match TRBD1. CDR3 length equals 12 residues. Per the germline V gene, CDR1 is DFQATT and CDR2 is SNEGSKA (reference sequence). J lost 2 bases, V lost 7 bases, and 4 bases had no gene match. The CDR3 region is CSVSGQNYGYTF. The CDR3 DNA sequence: TGCAGTGTATCGGGACAGAACTATGGCTACACCTTC.

The chain joins TRBV18 to TRBJ2-7, with D perhaps TRBD1 (5 bases). Germline loops: CDR1 KGHSH, CDR2 LQKENI. V was trimmed by 1 base and J by 3 bases, leaving 10 bases between them. This CDR3 has 14 amino acids. CDR3 in DNA: TGTGCCAGCTCACCACGATCAGGGAACTACGAGCAGTACTTC. Its translation: CASSPRSGNYEQYF.

About this clonotype: An end of the junction differs from the germline gene, which may be a read error. V usage is TRBV9 and J usage is TRBJ1-5; maybe TRBD1 (5 bases). The germline CDR1 and CDR2 sequences are SGDLS and YYNGEE. The CDR3 is 15 residues long. The DNA for the CDR3 is TGTGCCTGCAGCCCTTTCAGGGATGTGGGTCAGCCCCAGCATTTT. Residues: CACSPFRDVGQPQHF.

This clonotype has a handful of counts. The chain combines TRBV20-1 with TRBJ2-7, with a weak D call TRBD1 (7 bases). The germline V gene has CDR1 DFQATT and CDR2 SNEGSKA (reference sequence). Trimming took 4 bases from V and 2 from J, leaving 18 bases between them. The CDR3 has 15 residues. In DNA, the CDR3 is TGCAGTGCTACCCAGCCCAGGGGGGCCGCCTACGAGCAGTACTTC. Translation gives CSATQPRGAAYEQYF.

This clonotype has more than one count but fewer than ten. V and J are TRBV9 and TRBJ2-1; tentative D call: TRBD2 (5 bases). The CDR3 is 13 residues long. The V gene lost 0 bases and the J gene lost 6 bases, with 7 bases spanning the gap. The V gene's germline CDR1 is SGDLS and CDR2 YYNGEE. CDR3 sequence: CASSVDEGNEQFF. The CDR3 DNA is TGTGCCAGCAGCGTAGACGAGGGCAATGAGCAGTTCTTC.

This chain joins TRBV11-2 and TRBJ2-7, with 11 bases identical to TRBD1. This CDR3 comprises 17 residues. The V and J ends lost 4 bases and 3 bases, in that order; junction bases with no gene match: 11. CDR1 and CDR2 (germline): SGHAT, FQNNGV. The CDR3: CASSYIVGGTGGYEQYF. The CDR3 region has the DNA TGTGCCAGCAGCTACATTGTGGGAGGGACAGGGGGCTACGAGCAGTACTTC. Full variable domain (remainder filled in from reference TRBV11-2 and TRBJ2-7): EAGVAQSPRYKIIEKRQSVAFWCNPISGHATLYWYQQILGQGPKLLIQFQNNGVVDDSQLPKDRFSAERLKGVDSTLKIQPAKLEDSAVYLCASSYIVGGTGGYEQYFGPGTRLTVT.

The chain carries TRBV25-1 and TRBJ2-1; 9 positions agree with TRBD2. V dropped 4 bases and J dropped 3; count of bases not matched to a gene: 7. The CDR3 has 16 amino acids. Per germline, CDR1 MGHDK and CDR2 SYGVNS. Here the CDR3 DNA reads TGTGCCAGCAGTGCTTCGCCTAGCGGGGTCTACAATGAGCAGTTCTTC. Its protein product is CASSASPSGVYNEQFF. The whole variable domain, filled in from reference TRBV25-1 and TRBJ2-1, reads EADIYQTPRYLVIGTGKKITLECSQTMGHDKMYWYQQDPGMELHLIHYSYGVNSTEKGDLSSESTVSRIRTEHFPLTLESARPSHTSQYLCASSASPSGVYNEQFFGPGTRLTVL.

The chain carries TRBV7-3 and TRBJ2-3; no definite D call. V was clipped by 5 bases and J by 2 bases, with 14 bases between them. Germline CDR1 SGHTA, CDR2 FQGTGA. The CDR3 has 15 residues. CDR3 in amino acids: CASSRGSANTDTQYF. CDR3 sequence (DNA): TGTGCCAGCAGCCGAGGCTCAGCCAACACAGATACGCAGTATTTT.

The V gene is TRBV12-3 or TRBV12-4, the J gene TRBJ2-1, with 8 nucleotides matching TRBD2. V was clipped by 5 bases and J by 1 base; unmatched bases: 7. The CDR3 spans 16 residues. The CDR3 loop reads CASSQRGGRSYNEQFF. CDR3 sequence (DNA): TGTGCCAGCAGTCAACGGGGCGGGAGGTCCTACAATGAGCAGTTCTTC.

The genes are TRBV6-6 and TRBJ1-4, with TRBD1 matching 8 bases. V lost 4 bases to trimming and J lost 5 bases; unmatched junction nucleotides: 12. The length of the CDR3 is 17 residues. Looked up from germline, CDR1 is MNHNY and CDR2 is SVGAGI (reference sequence). For the CDR3, the DNA is TGTGCCAGCAGTTCTTCCGCCGGGACAGGATCGAATGAAAAACTGTTTTTT. Protein sequence: CASSSSAGTGSNEKLFF.

The V gene is TRBV5-1, the J gene TRBJ2-1; TRBD1 matches at 7 bases. J lost 1 base, V lost 4 bases, and 8 bases had no gene match. The CDR3 runs 16 residues. From germline, CDR1 is SGHRS and CDR2 YFSETQ. The DNA for the CDR3 is TGCGCCAGCAGCAAAGAGGGACAGTCATCCTACAATGAGCAGTTCTTC. Translation: CASSKEGQSSYNEQFF.

The rearrangement uses TRBV6-5 and TRBJ2-3; tentative D call: TRBD1 (6 bases). The CDR3 is 16 residues long. Germline values: CDR1 MNHEY, CDR2 SVGAGI. Trimming stripped 6 bases from V and 14 bases from J, with 30 bases between. The CDR3 loop is CASSLKQGVGNRYAYF. As DNA, the CDR3 is TGTGCCAGCAGCCTTAAACAGGGCGTAGGGAACAGATACGCGTATTTT.

This clonotype has a handful of counts. V and J are TRBV7-3 and TRBJ2-7; no definite D call. The CDR3 totals 14 residues. Germline CDR1 is SGHTA and CDR2 is FQGTGA. Trimming pared 5 bases from V and 0 bases from J, leaving 11 bases between. Here the CDR3 DNA reads TGTGCCAGCAGCACCTCTCCAGGCTCCTACGAGCAGTACTTC. Translated, it gives CASSTSPGSYEQYF.

A few counts support this clonotype. The gene calls are TRBV29-1 and TRBJ2-4; the D gene could be TRBD1 or TRBD2 (5 bases each). The end of the DNA is better explained by TRBJ2-5, so the J call may be wrong. The CDR3 has 15 amino acids. Germline V gene sequence: CDR1 SQVTM, CDR2 ANQGSEA. CDR3 region: CSALGTVLWGETQYF. The CDR3 DNA reads as TGCAGCGCCTTAGGGACGGTCCTATGGGGAGAGACCCAGTACTTC.

The J gene is TRBJ1-1, the V gene TRBV10-3; 8 bases map to TRBD1. This CDR3 is 15 amino acids long. The V and J ends lost 2 bases and 1 base, in that order; junction bases with no gene match: 3. The V gene's germline CDR1 is ENHRY and CDR2 SYGVKD. Written as DNA, the CDR3 is TGTGCCATCAGTGAGCCGGGACAGGCGAACACTGAAGCTTTCTTT. Amino acids: CAISEPGQANTEAFF.

The rearrangement links TRBV6-5 to TRBJ2-5; TRBD1 might be the D (6 bases). There are 16 residues in the CDR3. Germline V gene lookup returns CDR1 MNHEY and CDR2 SVGAGI. V was cut by 2 bases and J by 1 base, with 14 bases left in between. Here the CDR3 DNA reads TGTGCCAGCAGTTACCCTTGGACAGAAAGCCAAGAGACCCAGTACTTC. Amino acids: CASSYPWTESQETQYF.

This sequence joins TRBV29-1 and TRBJ2-3, with 11 bases matching TRBD2. Germline loops: CDR1 SQVTM, CDR2 ANQGSEA. The length of the CDR3 is 16 residues. With 4 bases clipped from V and 2 bases from J, the junction kept 8 bases outside the gene matches. Written as DNA, the CDR3 is TGCAGCGTTGCTATCTCTAGCGGGGGGATCACAGATACGCAGTATTTT. It codes for CSVAISSGGITDTQYF.

V gene TRBV3-1 combines with J gene TRBJ2-1, with D possibly matching TRBD1 (5 bases). V was trimmed by 2 bases and J by 7 bases, leaving 9 bases between them. The CDR3 consists of 13 residues. Germline V CDR1 and CDR2: LGHDT, YNNKEL (reference sequence). The chain's CDR3 is CASSQLGVNEQFF. The CDR3 coding sequence is TGTGCCAGCAGCCAACTAGGGGTAAATGAGCAGTTCTTC.